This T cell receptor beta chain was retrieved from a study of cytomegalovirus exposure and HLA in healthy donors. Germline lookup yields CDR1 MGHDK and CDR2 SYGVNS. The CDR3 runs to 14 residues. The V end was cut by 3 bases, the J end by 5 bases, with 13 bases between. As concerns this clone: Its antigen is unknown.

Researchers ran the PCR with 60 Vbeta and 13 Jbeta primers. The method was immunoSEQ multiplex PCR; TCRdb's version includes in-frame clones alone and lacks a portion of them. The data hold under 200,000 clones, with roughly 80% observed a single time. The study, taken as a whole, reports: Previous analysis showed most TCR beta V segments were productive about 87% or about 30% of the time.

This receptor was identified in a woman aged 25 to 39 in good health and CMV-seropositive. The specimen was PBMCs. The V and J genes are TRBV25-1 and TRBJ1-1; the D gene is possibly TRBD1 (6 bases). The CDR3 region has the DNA TGTGCCAGCAGTGAGGGACACGGATTTACTGAAGCTTTCTTT. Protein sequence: CASSEGHGFTEAFF.